This TCR beta chain was found in a study of blood T cell repertoires in COVID-19. Data came from immunoSEQ multiplex PCR; TCRdb stores just in-frame clones and leaves some out. Of approximately 190,000 clones in the sample, roughly four fifths were seen once. This clone was seen a single time. Looked up from germline, CDR1 is SGHAT and CDR2 is FQNNGV. Trimming took 2 bases from V and 7 from J, leaving 9 bases between them. This CDR3 region has 13 residues. Sequenced input: peripheral blood. The chain carries TRBV11-2 and TRBJ2-1; perhaps TRBD2 as D (6 bases). The sequence came from a middle-aged woman with acute or convalescent COVID-19. The CDR3 region is CASSLMGTNEQFF. The CDR3 nucleotides are TGTGCCAGCAGCTTAATGGGGACTAATGAGCAGTTCTTC.